The 32 T cell receptor beta chains below come from one sample, sequenced in a study of blood T cell repertoires in COVID-19. The assay was immunoSEQ multiplex PCR, and TCRdb's table has in-frame clones only and misses some. The repertoire holds some 20,000 clones, with 75% to 95% as singletons. Source material: peripheral blood. The receptors here all came from a human donor in a cohort sampled during active COVID-19.

The count of this clone is one. The V gene is TRBV4-2, the J gene TRBJ1-2; 7 bases line up with TRBD1. The germline V gene has CDR1 LGHNA and CDR2 YNFKEQ. The CDR3 has 14 residues. Unmatched junction bases numbered 6, after V lost 0 bases and J lost 8 bases. Written as DNA, the CDR3 is TGTGCCAGCAGCCAAGATGGGACAGCCAGAGGCTACACCTTC. Translation gives CASSQDGTARGYTF.

The rearrangement uses TRBV2 and TRBJ1-4; possible D gene TRBD1, 5 bases. Germline V gene sequence: CDR1 SNHLY, CDR2 FYNNEI. The length of the CDR3 is 13 residues. V was trimmed by 7 bases and J by 8 bases, leaving 14 bases between them. CDR3 loop: CASTLQGREKLFF. CDR3 in DNA: TGTGCCAGCACCCTTCAGGGTAGGGAAAAACTGTTTTTT.

The chain links TRBV5-1 to TRBJ2-1; a weak D match, TRBD1 (5 bases). The CDR3 loop spans 15 amino acids. The germline CDR1 and CDR2 sequences are SGHRS and YFSETQ. V lost 4 bases and J lost 5, with 16 bases in between. The CDR3 bases are TGCGCCAGCAGCCTGATGGGCCGCAGGGACAATGAGCAGTTCTTC. Its translation: CASSLMGRRDNEQFF.

The chain joins TRBV29-1 to TRBJ2-5, with 10 bases aligning to TRBD1. The junction had 5 bases not matched to a gene; V was cut back by 2 bases and J by 5 bases. Per the germline V gene, CDR1 is SQVTM and CDR2 is ANQGSEA. The CDR3 covers 14 residues. CDR3 protein: CSVERDRGGETQYF. The CDR3 DNA sequence: TGCAGCGTTGAACGGGACAGGGGAGGGGAGACCCAGTACTTC.

V usage is TRBV2 and J usage is TRBJ2-1; 10 bases agree with TRBD2. The CDR3 extends over 15 amino acids. The V and J ends lost 6 bases and 3 bases, in that order; junction bases with no gene match: 5. CDR1 is SNHLY, CDR2 FYNNEI, per germline. The CDR3 DNA reads TGTGCCAGCAGAGATCTAGCGGGGGTCTACAATGAGCAGTTCTTC. Amino acids: CASRDLAGVYNEQFF.

The rearrangement links TRBV27 to TRBJ1-4, with 8 bases aligning to TRBD1. Germline CDR1 and CDR2: MNHEY and SMNVEV (reference sequence). The CDR3 runs 16 residues. V lost 2 bases to trimming and J lost 6 bases; unmatched junction nucleotides: 8. The CDR3 sequence is CASSLTGGWIHEKLFF. Here the CDR3 DNA reads TGTGCCAGCAGTTTAACAGGGGGGTGGATTCATGAAAAACTGTTTTTT.

This chain connects TRBV11-2 to TRBJ2-2; D call uncertain. This CDR3 has 14 amino acids. V lost 1 base, J lost 0 bases, and 3 bases lay in between. From germline, CDR1 is SGHAT and CDR2 FQNNGV. The CDR3 coding sequence is TGTGCCAGCAGCTTAGTTACGAACACCGGGGAGCTGTTTTTT. It codes for CASSLVTNTGELFF.

This clone was detected only once. The rearrangement joins TRBV9 to TRBJ2-3; possibly TRBD1 for D (6 bases). Looked up from germline, CDR1 is SGDLS and CDR2 is YYNGEE. The CDR3 totals 16 residues. Trimming pared 4 bases from V and 2 bases from J, leaving 17 bases between. The CDR3 sequence is CASSPWDTGNTDTQYF. CDR3 bases: TGTGCCAGCAGCCCCTGGGACACTGGAAACACAGATACGCAGTATTTT.

V is TRBV12-3 or TRBV12-4 and J is TRBJ2-1, with D perhaps matching TRBD2 (7 bases). Trimming took off 10 bases at V and 8 bases at J, with 18 bases between the two ends. The CDR3 consists of 13 residues. Here the CDR3 reads CANGGGGGHEQFF. The CDR3 nucleotides read TGTGCCAACGGGGGCGGGGGAGGTCATGAGCAGTTCTTC.

This chain connects TRBV29-1 to TRBJ2-5, with D tentatively TRBD1 (5 bases). CDR1 and CDR2 (germline): SQVTM, ANQGSEA. The CDR3 runs to 17 residues. Trimming stripped 8 bases from V and 0 bases from J, with 25 bases between. In DNA, the CDR3 is TGCAGCCTACTGGGCAGGGTAGGTGAGACCGACCAAGAGACCCAGTACTTC. Its protein is CSLLGRVGETDQETQYF.

V and J are TRBV3-1 (or the pseudogene TRBV3-2) and TRBJ1-1; a weak D match, TRBD1 (5 bases). CDR1 and CDR2 (germline): LGHDT, YNNKEL (reference sequence). V was shortened by 3 bases and J by 1 base, with 9 bases between the two germline ends. The CDR3 runs 14 residues. The CDR3 region has the DNA TGTGCCAGCAGCCAGTTGCAGGGGAACACTGAAGCTTTCTTT. Protein: CASSQLQGNTEAFF.

CDR3 bases: TGTGCCAGCACCCGCCCCGGGCAGGGTGAGCAGTTCTTC. Translation gives CASTRPGQGEQFF. The chain combines TRBV7-2 with TRBJ2-1, with D perhaps matching TRBD1 (5 bases). Germline assignment: CDR1 SGHTA and CDR2 FQGNSA. CDR3 length: 13 amino acids. V was clipped by 7 bases and J by 9 bases, with 16 bases between them.

The CDR3 sequence is CASSPDRDTEAFF. The CDR3 nucleotides read TGTGCCAGCTCACCAGACAGGGACACTGAAGCTTTCTTT. V usage is TRBV18 and J usage is TRBJ1-1; 7 nucleotides agree with TRBD1. CDR1 KGHSH and CDR2 LQKENI come from the germline V gene. The CDR3 length is 13 residues. The V gene end was trimmed by 2 bases and the J gene end by 3 bases; junction bases not matched to a gene: 0.

The genes are TRBV3-1 (or the pseudogene TRBV3-2) and TRBJ2-2, with 8 bases matching TRBD1. Germline V gene sequence: CDR1 LGHDT, CDR2 YNNKEL (reference sequence). V lost 2 bases to trimming and J lost 7 bases; unmatched junction nucleotides: 3. The CDR3 has 14 amino acids. This CDR3 reads CASSQTDRVGELFF. DNA for the CDR3: TGTGCCAGCAGCCAAACGGACAGGGTCGGGGAGCTGTTTTTT.

The rearrangement uses TRBV30 and TRBJ1-1; 7 bases match TRBD1. CDR1 GTSNPN and CDR2 SVGIG come from the germline V gene (reference sequence). Losses at the gene ends were 1 base for V and 1 base for J; bases not matched to a gene: 9. The CDR3 totals 16 residues. DNA for the CDR3: TGTGCCTGGAGTGCCGGGAAGAACAGGGGGAACACTGAAGCTTTCTTT. Its protein product is CAWSAGKNRGNTEAFF.

The rearrangement links TRBV4-1 to TRBJ2-3; TRBD2 aligns across 9 bases. V dropped 4 bases and J dropped 8; count of bases not matched to a gene: 25. This CDR3 is 20 amino acids long. Per germline, CDR1 MGHRA and CDR2 YSYEKL. The CDR3 region has the DNA TGCGCCAGCAGCCTTCGTGTAGCGGGGGTAATCTTGGGCTCGACGGGTACGCAGTATTTT. The encoded protein is CASSLRVAGVILGSTGTQYF.

V usage is TRBV5-4 and J usage is TRBJ2-2, with D maybe TRBD1 (5 bases). V shed 3 bases and J shed 5 bases, with 14 bases lying between them. Germline assignment: CDR1 SGHNT and CDR2 YYREEE (reference sequence). The length of the CDR3 is 15 residues. CDR3: CASSSRVTSTGELFF. The CDR3 DNA reads TGTGCCAGCAGCTCCAGGGTGACGAGTACCGGGGAGCTGTTTTTT.

V and J are TRBV4-1 and TRBJ2-1, with 8 bases fitting TRBD2. Trimming at V came to 0 bases and at J to 2 bases, leaving 6 bases not matched to a gene. Germline CDR1 reads MGHRA; CDR2 reads YSYEKL. The CDR3 spans 17 residues. The CDR3 region is CASSQDYLAGTYNEQFF. CDR3 sequence (DNA): TGCGCCAGCAGCCAAGATTATCTAGCGGGTACCTACAATGAGCAGTTCTTC.

The chain is built from TRBV14 and TRBJ2-4; D remains unclear. Trimming shortened V by 1 base and J by 4 bases, and 5 bases separated the two germline ends. The CDR3 is 13 residues long. CDR1 and CDR2 from the germline V gene are SGHDN and FVKESK. CDR3 protein: CASSQVGKNIQYF. In DNA form, the CDR3 reads TGTGCCAGCAGCCAAGTCGGGAAAAACATTCAGTACTTC.

The chain uses TRBV6-2 or TRBV6-3 and TRBJ2-7; 10 nucleotides agree with TRBD1. CDR3 length: 15 amino acids. Germline V gene lookup returns CDR1 MNHEY and CDR2 SVGEGT. The J segment lost 3 bases and the V segment lost 3 bases, leaving 5 bases of the junction unmatched. The CDR3 DNA reads as TGTGCCAGCAGTTATGGTGGGACAGGGGACTACGAGCAGTACGTC. Translated, it gives CASSYGGTGDYEQYV.

The rearrangement links TRBV7-6 to TRBJ2-1; 8 nucleotides agree with TRBD2. The germline CDR1 and CDR2 sequences are SGHVS and FNYEAQ. The ends lost 7 bases at V and 3 bases at J; junction bases unmatched: 8. The CDR3 contains 15 residues. Written as DNA, the CDR3 is TGTGCCAGCACCTTTAGCGGGACCCTCTACAATGAGCAGTTCTTC. Amino acids: CASTFSGTLYNEQFF.

The chain employs TRBV12-5 and TRBJ2-3; TRBD2 is a possible D gene (5 bases). Germline V CDR1 and CDR2: LGHNT, FRNRAP. The V gene lost 1 base and the J gene lost 5 bases, with 13 bases spanning the gap. The length of the CDR3 is 15 residues. This CDR3 is CASGLGDYEGDTQYF. The CDR3, as DNA: TGTGCTAGTGGTTTGGGAGACTATGAGGGAGATACGCAGTATTTT.

This chain connects TRBV2 to TRBJ1-2, with D perhaps TRBD1 (5 bases). Per germline, CDR1 SNHLY and CDR2 FYNNEI. V was clipped by 2 bases and J by 9 bases, with 16 bases between them. The CDR3 consists of 14 residues. The CDR3 DNA reads as TGTGCCAGCAGTGAACCAGGGTTTTCTAAACGCTACACCTTC. It specifies CASSEPGFSKRYTF. The variable domain in full, completed from reference TRBV2 and TRBJ1-2, reads EPEVTQTPSHQVTQMGQEVILRCVPISNHLYFYWYRQILGQKVEFLVSFYNNEISEKSEIFDDQFSVERPDGSNFTLKIRSTKLEDSAMYFCASSEPGFSKRYTFGSGTRLTVV.

This chain joins TRBV15 and TRBJ2-5; perhaps TRBD1 as D (6 bases). Trimming cost V 0 bases and J 7 bases, with 18 bases left between them. The V gene's germline CDR1 is LNHNV and CDR2 YYDKDF (reference sequence). The CDR3 covers 16 residues. The CDR3 nucleotides are TGTGCCACCAGCAGAGATCAGGGGTCTTTTACAGGGACCCAGTACTTC. It specifies CATSRDQGSFTGTQYF.

This clone is a singleton in its sample. The rearrangement uses TRBV7-2 and TRBJ2-3; 8 bases are shared with TRBD2. CDR1 is SGHTA, CDR2 FQGNSA, per germline. The length of the CDR3 is 17 residues. J gave up 1 base and V 1 base, and 7 bases lay outside the gene matches. For the CDR3, the DNA is TGTGCCAGCAGCTTAGTGCCCGGGGGGGCTGGCACAGATACGCAGTATTTT. Protein: CASSLVPGGAGTDTQYF.

V gene TRBV2 combines with J gene TRBJ1-1, with TRBD1 matching 7 bases. The germline gives CDR1 SNHLY, CDR2 FYNNEI. The CDR3 sequence is 13 residues long. Trimming cost V 6 bases and J 4 bases; bases outside gene matches: 5. The chain's CDR3 is CASSTGVSTEAFF. The CDR3 coding sequence is TGTGCCAGCAGCACAGGGGTGAGCACTGAAGCTTTCTTT.

The rearrangement joins TRBV28 to TRBJ2-2, with a weak D call TRBD2 (5 bases). The germline V gene encodes CDR1 MDHEN and CDR2 SYDVKM. The CDR3 is 12 amino acids. V was pared by 5 bases and J by 14 bases, with 15 bases between. The CDR3 sequence is CASSTDFRVLFF. CDR3 DNA: TGTGCCAGCAGTACGGACTTTAGGGTTCTGTTTTTT.

This clone was observed a handful of times. The chain couples TRBV7-8 to TRBJ2-4; D is perhaps TRBD2 (5 bases). This CDR3 comprises 14 residues. Per germline, CDR1 SGHVS and CDR2 FQNEAQ. Trimming cost V 5 bases and J 4 bases, with 12 bases left between them. The DNA for the CDR3 is TGTGCCAGCAGCCCCCGGGAATCTAAAAACATTCAGTACTTC. This encodes CASSPRESKNIQYF.

The chain recombines TRBV24-1 with TRBJ2-3, with TRBD2 matching over 10 bases. Germline lookup yields CDR1 KGHDR and CDR2 SFDVKD. The CDR3 consists of 16 residues. With 7 bases clipped from V and 2 bases from J, the junction kept 8 bases outside the gene matches. CDR3: CATRASGGGTTDTQYF. In DNA form, the CDR3 reads TGTGCCACCAGAGCTAGCGGGGGAGGAACCACAGATACGCAGTATTTT.

This chain uses TRBV18 with TRBJ1-5; D gene ambiguous. CDR1 is KGHSH and CDR2 is LQKENI in the germline V gene. V gave up 3 bases and J gave up 1 base, with 10 bases separating them. CDR3 length: 15 amino acids. CDR3 in amino acids: CASSPRTESNQPQHF. CDR3 coding DNA: TGTGCCAGCTCACCCCGAACTGAGAGCAATCAGCCCCAGCATTTT.

This rearrangement joins TRBV6-2 or TRBV6-3 to TRBJ2-2; 13 nucleotides align to TRBD2. Germline assignment: CDR1 MNHEY and CDR2 SVGEGT. This CDR3 region has 18 residues. After removal of 6 bases from V and 8 bases from J, the junction contained 15 bases not matched to a gene. This CDR3 is CASSPGLAGAPGNGELFF. The CDR3, as DNA: TGTGCCAGCAGCCCTGGACTAGCGGGAGCCCCGGGGAATGGGGAGCTGTTTTTT.

The chain recombines TRBV28 with TRBJ2-7; D uncertain. The CDR3 is 12 residues long. From germline, CDR1 is MDHEN and CDR2 SYDVKM. V was cut by 8 bases and J by 4 bases, with 12 bases left in between. The CDR3 loop is CASETLGYEQYF. Written as DNA, the CDR3 is TGTGCCAGCGAGACCCTAGGATACGAGCAGTACTTC.